The 6 T cell receptor beta chains given below trace back to one sample, sequenced in a study of beta chain features in type 1 diabetes. Expressed TCRB transcripts were sequenced after all isolated RNA was converted to cDNA. The table came from immunoSEQ multiplex PCR; TCRdb's copy has only in-frame clones and leaves some out. The sample consists of 350,000 or so clones, 15% to 20% of them appearing once. Material: naive CD4+ T cells from blood. These receptor sequences come from a woman aged 18-30 years in good health.

This clone has more than one count but fewer than ten. This chain links TRBV6-5 with TRBJ2-1; TRBD2 matches at 7 bases. This CDR3 region has 14 residues. With 0 bases clipped from V and 8 bases from J, the junction kept 4 bases outside the gene matches. Germline assignment: CDR1 MNHEY and CDR2 SVGAGI. In DNA, the CDR3 is TGTGCCAGCAGTTACTCGGGGGGGAGCCATGAGCAGTTCTTC. Translated, it gives CASSYSGGSHEQFF.

The table lists this clone with a count of one. The chain uses TRBV14 and TRBJ2-3; D is unclear. This CDR3 comprises 14 residues. Germline-derived CDR1 and CDR2 are SGHDN and FVKESK. The ends were cut back, 1 base at V and 0 bases at J, with 5 bases in the middle. CDR3 nucleotides: TGTGCCAGCAGCCAAGCAGTTAGCACAGATACGCAGTATTTT. Residues: CASSQAVSTDTQYF.

The chain employs TRBV2 and TRBJ1-1, with 9 bases aligning to TRBD1. V trimming: 6 bases; J trimming: 4 bases; junction bases outside the gene matches: 6. Germline values: CDR1 SNHLY, CDR2 FYNNEI. The CDR3 has 14 residues. Here the CDR3 reads CASSVGQGITEAFF. The CDR3 region has the DNA TGTGCCAGCAGCGTGGGACAGGGCATCACTGAAGCTTTCTTT.

V gene TRBV5-1 combines with J gene TRBJ2-1, with 10 bases identical to TRBD1. This CDR3 contains 12 residues. V shed 6 bases, J shed 9 bases, and the junction held 3 bases outside the gene matches. Germline-derived CDR1 and CDR2 are SGHRS and YFSETQ. This CDR3 is CASTGQGSEQFF. CDR3 bases: TGCGCCAGCACGGGACAGGGGTCTGAGCAGTTCTTC.

The chain has TRBV4-1 and TRBJ2-1; no reliable D call. The germline V gene encodes CDR1 MGHRA and CDR2 YSYEKL. This CDR3 is 13 amino acids long. Trimming removed 1 base from V and 9 bases from J, with 10 bases in between. For the CDR3, the DNA is TGCGCCAGCAGCCAAGTTGCAGGCACTGAGCAGTTCTTC. Amino acids: CASSQVAGTEQFF.

This clone was seen only once. The J gene is TRBJ2-2, the V gene TRBV14; 8 bases match TRBD1. V was pared by 9 bases and J by 2 bases, with 5 bases of the junction left unmatched. CDR1 is SGHDN and CDR2 is FVKESK in the germline V gene. The CDR3 has 14 residues. CDR3 residues: CASTQGANTGELFF. The CDR3 DNA follows: TGTGCCAGTACCCAGGGGGCAAACACCGGGGAGCTGTTTTTT.